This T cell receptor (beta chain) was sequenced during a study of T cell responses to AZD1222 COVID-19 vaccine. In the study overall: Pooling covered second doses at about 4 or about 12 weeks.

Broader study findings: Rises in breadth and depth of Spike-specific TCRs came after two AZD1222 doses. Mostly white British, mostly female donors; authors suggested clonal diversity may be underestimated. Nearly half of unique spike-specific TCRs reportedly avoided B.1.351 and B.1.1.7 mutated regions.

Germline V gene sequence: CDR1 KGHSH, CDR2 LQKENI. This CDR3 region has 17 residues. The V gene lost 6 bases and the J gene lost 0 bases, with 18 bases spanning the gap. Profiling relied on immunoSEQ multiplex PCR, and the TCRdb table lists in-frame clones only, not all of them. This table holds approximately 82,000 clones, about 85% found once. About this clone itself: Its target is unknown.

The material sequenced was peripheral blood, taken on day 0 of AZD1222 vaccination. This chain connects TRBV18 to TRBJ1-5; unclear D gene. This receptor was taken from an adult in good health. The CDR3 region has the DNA TGTGCCAGCTCCTCGTTTGGTGCCGGTCATAGCAATCAGCCCCAGCATTTT. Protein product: CASSSFGAGHSNQPQHF. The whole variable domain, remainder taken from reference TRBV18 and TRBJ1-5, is NAGVMQNPRHLVRRRGQEARLRCSPMKGHSHVYWYRQLPEEGLKFMVYLQKENIIDESGMPKERFSAEFPKEGPSILRIQQVVRGDSAAYFCASSSFGAGHSNQPQHFGDGTRLSIL.